The present T cell receptor beta chain was sequenced within a study of radiotherapy plus CTLA-4 blockade in lung cancer. Clones were sequenced by immunoSEQ multiplex PCR, and TCRdb holds only the in-frame ones, with some missing. This table has roughly 45,000 clones, about 70% appearing once. Germline lookup yields CDR1 MRHNA and CDR2 SNTAGT. The CDR3 length is 13 residues. Trimming stripped 2 bases from V and 9 bases from J, with 11 bases between. The material was peripheral blood, obtained from a patient treated with radiotherapy plus ipilimumab. This rearrangement joins TRBV6-4 to TRBJ2-1, with D perhaps TRBD2 (7 bases). The sequence came from a human donor with non-small cell lung cancer who had a partial response to radiotherapy plus ipilimumab. Here the CDR3 reads CASSDGRGSEQFF. The CDR3 DNA reads as TGTGCCAGCAGTGACGGGAGGGGGAGTGAGCAGTTCTTC.